Below, one T cell receptor (beta chain) is given with its context. The sample comes from a study of blood T cell repertoires in COVID-19. Study details: COVID-19 samples from acute and convalescent phases originated in the United States, Italy and Spain. T cells, B-cell-depleted T cells, or PBMCs supplied cDNA or gDNA.

Germline-derived CDR1 and CDR2 are GTSNPN and SVGIG (reference sequence). This CDR3 spans 13 amino acids. The trim removed 2 bases at V and 1 base at J, leaving 1 base unmatched. As handled by the study authors: For nucleated cells, counts were estimated from reference gene primer amplification. Sequenced by immunoSEQ multiplex PCR; TCRdb stores in-frame clones only, minus some. V, J and clone size are taken as reported in that table, and D and trimming were inferred from the DNA itself. This sample has 100,000 or so clones, with around 81% found just once. V and J are TRBV30 and TRBJ1-1, with 7 bases identical to TRBD1. Sequenced material: peripheral blood. This sequence originates from an elderly man with acute or convalescent COVID-19. CDR3 residues: CAWSPGGNTEAFF. The CDR3 DNA reads as TGTGCCTGGAGTCCAGGGGGGAACACTGAAGCTTTCTTT.